This TCR beta chain was recovered during a study of control samples from healthy donors and cancer patients. Clones were read by immunoSEQ multiplex PCR, and TCRdb kept only the in-frame ones, dropping some. Here the sample spans about 140,000 clones, under 95% being singletons. Sequenced: blood. The clonotype originates from a man between 18 and 35 years old in good health.

The CDR3 sequence is CASSRGTATSPLHF. The DNA for the CDR3 is TGTGCCAGCAGTAGAGGGACGGCAACATCACCCCTCCACTTT. The V gene is TRBV27, the J gene TRBJ1-6, with D maybe TRBD1 (5 bases). Trimming stripped 5 bases from V and 10 bases from J, with 15 bases between. The CDR3 contains 14 residues. In germline, CDR1 is MNHEY, CDR2 SMNVEV (reference sequence).